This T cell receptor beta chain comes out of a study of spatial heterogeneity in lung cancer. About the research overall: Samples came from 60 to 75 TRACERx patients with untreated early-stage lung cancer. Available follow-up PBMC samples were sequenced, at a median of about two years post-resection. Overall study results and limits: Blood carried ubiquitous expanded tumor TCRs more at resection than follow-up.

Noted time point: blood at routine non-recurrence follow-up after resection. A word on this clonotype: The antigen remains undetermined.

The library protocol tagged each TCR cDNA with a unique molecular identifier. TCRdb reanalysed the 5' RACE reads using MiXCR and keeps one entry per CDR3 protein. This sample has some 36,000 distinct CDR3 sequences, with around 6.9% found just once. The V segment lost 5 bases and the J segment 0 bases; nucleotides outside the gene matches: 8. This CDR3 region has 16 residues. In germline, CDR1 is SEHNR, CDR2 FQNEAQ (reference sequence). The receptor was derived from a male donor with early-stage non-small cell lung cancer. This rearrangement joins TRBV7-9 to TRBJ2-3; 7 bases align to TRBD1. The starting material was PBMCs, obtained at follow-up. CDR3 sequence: CASSLRTGFSTDTQYF. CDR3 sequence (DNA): TGTGCCAGCAGCCTTCGGACAGGCTTTAGCACAGATACGCAGTATTTT.